The source of this T cell receptor beta chain is a study of T cell responses to AZD1222 COVID-19 vaccine. CDR1 LNHDA and CDR2 SQIVND come from the germline V gene (reference sequence). This CDR3 region has 15 residues. Trimming pared 1 base from V and 1 base from J, leaving 11 bases between. Points on this clone: The target antigen is unknown.

Second-dose intervals of approximately 4 or approximately 12 weeks were pooled. Study-wide results and caveats: Two AZD1222 doses significantly raised spike-specific TCR breadth and depth over controls. Just a handful of people given AZD1222 tested seropositive at baseline. Across the whole spike, CD4 TCRs peaked at regions 160-218 and 743-854.

Assay: immunoSEQ multiplex PCR; the TCRdb copy retains only in-frame clones and omits some. The profile shows roughly 120,000 clones, around 90% of them singletons. This TCR came from an adult who received the AZD1222 COVID-19 vaccine. The specimen comprised peripheral blood, sampled 28 days after the second AZD1222 dose. V is TRBV19 and J is TRBJ2-7; D uncertain. CDR3: CASSIGGTGSYEQYF. Here the CDR3 DNA reads TGTGCCAGTAGTATAGGGGGAACCGGGTCCTACGAGCAGTACTTC.